This TCR beta chain came from a study of OX40 agonist ivuxolimab in advanced cancers. The wider study: Six ivuxolimab dose levels, 0.01 to 10 mg/kg, were given intravenously every 2 weeks.

This table comes from immunoSEQ multiplex PCR, and its TCRdb copy is limited to in-frame clones, with some not included. The table records about 100,000 clones, more than 85% of them present only once. Of note for this clone: The antigen remains unidentified.

Whole-study results and caveats: There were also nonresponders showing low normalized T-cell clonal expansion.

V lost 4 bases to trimming and J lost 6 bases, with 20 bases between them. Germline values: CDR1 SQVTM, CDR2 ANQGSEA. The CDR3 is 15 amino acids. The sequences come from CD4+ or CD8+ T cells sorted from blood, collected in a trial of the OX40 agonist ivuxolimab. The sequence came from an adult with an advanced solid tumor such as melanoma, head and neck, liver or kidney cancer. The chain combines TRBV29-1 with TRBJ2-3; D may correspond to TRBD1 or TRBD2 (6 bases each). The CDR3 coding sequence is TGCAGCGTTGGTTTAGGGGGGTCCGGTTTGGATACGCAGTATTTT. Amino acid sequence: CSVGLGGSGLDTQYF.